The present T cell receptor beta chain was sequenced within a study of blood T cell repertoires in COVID-19 (dated by TCRdb to the early 2020s). About the study as a whole: Samples covering the acute and convalescent phases of COVID-19 were provided by collaborators in the United States, Italy and Spain. The material from the prospective study consisted of cDNA or gDNA derived from T cells, B-cell-depleted T cells, or PBMCs. The dataset comprised deeply sampled blood TCRbeta repertoires from subjects exposed to, actively infected with, or recovered from COVID-19. A freely available public database, intended as a resource for researchers studying the immune response to SARS-CoV-2, is where the repertoires were released. Samples were obtained from the ongoing ImmuneRACE study (first 160 participants) and from roughly 1,300 subjects provided by 6 global collaborators. A de-identified subject ID, COVID-19 status, age in years and sex were almost always included in the sample metadata. Where available, HLA class I and class II types were taken from metadata supplied by the sample provider and were not determined by assay-based typing. Paper-wide results and their limitations: The quantity of clinical and demographic metadata differed by source and by participant and was supplied without curation.

TCRbeta CDR3 regions were amplified from genomic DNA by means of the immunoSEQ Assay, a bias-controlled multiplex PCR. From the authors' description of their analysis: The number of nucleated cells in each sample was estimated by amplification of reference gene primers within the assay. To quantify the absolute abundance of each unique TCRbeta CDR3 rearrangement, sequence reads were collapsed and filtered. Productive Simpson clonality was computed per sample as the square root of Simpson's diversity index over productive rearrangements. The immuneACCESS repertoire file appears here via TCRdb, limited to in-frame rearrangements. These files lack a portion of the clones; in checked studies, under half of the deficit traces to unresolved V genes, and the cause of the others is not known. From that table come the V and J calls and clone size; the DNA was used to work out D and trimming. In all, the sample holds roughly 69,000 clones, and under 85% of those were seen once. The ten largest make up 9.8% of the sample.

Collaborating institutions collected whole blood in K2EDTA tubes following their own protocols. For TCRbeta analysis, collaborators shipped samples in one of three forms: frozen whole blood, isolated PBMCs, or DNA extracted from either of those sample types. This clone occurred once. No cognate antigen has been identified for it. The sample holds no much larger clone one base away, and base qualities are not on file. The CDR3 runs 14 amino acids, cysteine and phenylalanine included. This entry keeps only the CDR3 DNA: 42 bases, framed from base 1. CDR1 and CDR2, per the germline V gene, are WSHSY and SAAADI. Deletion took 2 bases off V and 3 bases off J, with a span of 8 bases between the germline ends.

The sample was peripheral blood. This chain is built from TRBV10-2 and TRBJ2-1; a confident D gene designation cannot be given. This TCR was sampled from a woman in her fifties or sixties with acute or convalescent COVID-19. The bases read TGCGCCAGCAGTGAGAGAGAGGACTACAATGAGCAGTTCTTC. This is translated as CASSEREDYNEQFF.